A single sample is the source of the 14 T cell receptor beta chains below, sequenced in a study of regulatory T cells in long-lasting Graves disease. CDR3-region Arm-PCR and iRepertoire HTBI primers produced the TCR beta libraries. One entry per CDR3 protein, called by TCRdb with MiXCR from the multiplex PCR reads. The table lists 550,000 to 700,000 distinct CDR3 sequences, approximately 16% of them singletons, with 9.5% to 15% in the top ten. Time point given: newly diagnosed GD, antithyroid drugs for less than 3 months. Following extraction of RNA from PBMCs, that RNA was used to make the TCR library. This sample was shared with a second study, whose subject was T cells in Graves' hyperthyroidism and ophthalmopathy.

The input for sequencing was peripheral blood mononuclear cells (PBMCs), taken at new diagnosis, from a patient treated with antithyroid drugs. The origin of the receptors is a man aged 18 to 30 with Graves disease.

The chain couples TRBV11-2 to TRBJ1-1, with D unresolved. The germline CDR1 and CDR2 sequences are SGHAT and FQNNGV. The length of the CDR3 is 12 residues. V dropped 1 base and J dropped 7 bases, with 7 bases sitting between them. CDR3: CASSLGPGEAFF. CDR3 in DNA: TGTGCCAGCAGCTTAGGGCCAGGTGAAGCTTTCTTT.

Concerning this clonotype: A much more abundant neighbour one base away suggests this may be a read error. The chain joins TRBV27 to TRBJ2-1; D uncertain. This CDR3 has 16 residues. Germline values: CDR1 MNHEY, CDR2 SMNVEV (reference sequence). V was shortened by 4 bases and J by 0 bases, with 13 bases between the two germline ends. CDR3 coding DNA: TGTGCCAGCAGTTCATCTACCCTTAGCTCCTACAATGAGCAGTTCTTC. Translating gives CASSSSTLSSYNEQFF.

This clonotype was found a few times. The rearrangement links TRBV7-9 to TRBJ1-1; D is unresolved. CDR1 and CDR2 (germline): SEHNR, FQNEAQ (reference sequence). The CDR3 consists of 12 residues. Trimming removed 2 bases at V and 3 bases at J, with 4 bases between. The CDR3 bases are TGTGCCAGCAGCTTACTCTACACTGAAGCTTTCTTT. Residues: CASSLLYTEAFF.

This clonotype was counted between two and nine times. V and J are TRBV25-1 and TRBJ1-2; unclear D gene. The CDR3 length is 12 residues. The germline CDR1 and CDR2 sequences are MGHDK and SYGVNS. Trimming took off 2 bases at V and 4 bases at J, with 5 bases between the two ends. In DNA form, the CDR3 reads TGTGCCAGCAGTGAACCAGGCTATGGCTACACCTTC. Amino acid sequence: CASSEPGYGYTF.

This clonotype was counted many times. V gene TRBV3-1 combines with J gene TRBJ1-5; 7 positions agree with TRBD1. The germline V gene encodes CDR1 LGHDT and CDR2 YNNKEL (reference sequence). The V gene end was trimmed by 4 bases and the J gene end by 6 bases; junction bases not matched to a gene: 15. The CDR3 length is 17 residues. The CDR3 reads CASSPMRNRGRSQPQHF. The CDR3 DNA reads as TGTGCCAGCAGCCCCATGCGGAACAGGGGAAGGAGTCAGCCCCAGCATTTT.

The chain combines TRBV30 with TRBJ1-1; 11 positions agree with TRBD1. Germline V gives CDR1 GTSNPN, CDR2 SVGIG (reference sequence). V lost 5 bases, J lost 0 bases, and 11 bases stayed unmatched. CDR3 length: 17 residues. CDR3 DNA: TGTGCCTGGCGCCGTAAGGGGACAGGGGGTTTGAACACTGAAGCTTTCTTT. Its translation: CAWRRKGTGGLNTEAFF.

This clonotype showed up many times. The V and J genes are TRBV30 and TRBJ2-1; D is unclear. The CDR3 has 12 amino acids. Germline V lookup: CDR1 GTSNPN, CDR2 SVGIG (reference sequence). The ends were cut back, 0 bases at V and 10 bases at J, with 10 bases in the middle. CDR3 protein: CAWSVYPGEQFF. In nucleotides, the CDR3 is TGTGCCTGGAGTGTGTACCCCGGCGAGCAGTTCTTC.

This clonotype was observed at least ten times. The rearrangement joins TRBV30 to TRBJ1-1; no definite D call. The V and J ends lost 4 bases and 4 bases respectively, with 16 bases between them. The length of the CDR3 is 14 residues. Germline-derived CDR1 and CDR2 are GTSNPN and SVGIG (reference sequence). The CDR3 nucleotides read TGTGCCTGGACGGGTGTACGGGTCGGCACTGAAGCTTTCTTT. It translates to CAWTGVRVGTEAFF. The full variable domain, its missing parts supplied by reference TRBV30 and TRBJ1-1, is SQTIHQWPATLVQPVGSPLSLECTVEGTSNPNLYWYRQAAGRGLQLLFYSVGIGQISSEVPQNLSASRPQDRQFILSSKKLLLSDSGFYLCAWTGVRVGTEAFFGQGTRLTVV.

This clonotype was counted a few times. This rearrangement joins TRBV5-1 to TRBJ2-7; 10 positions match TRBD1. Germline V lookup: CDR1 SGHRS, CDR2 YFSETQ. Trimming removed 7 bases from V and 5 bases from J; junction bases left unmatched: 9. The CDR3 covers 14 residues. This chain's CDR3 is CASGPDRGQNEQYF. For the CDR3, the DNA is TGCGCCAGCGGCCCTGACAGGGGGCAAAACGAGCAGTACTTC.

This clonotype was recorded a few times. This rearrangement joins TRBV12-3 or TRBV12-4 to TRBJ2-7; 9 positions agree with TRBD2. The CDR3 covers 14 residues. V shed 6 bases and J 3 bases; nucleotides not matched to a gene: 6. The CDR3 DNA follows: TGTGCCAGCAGAGAGACTAGCGGAGACTACGAGCAGTACTTC. It codes for CASRETSGDYEQYF.

This clonotype was recorded many times. This sequence joins TRBV20-1 and TRBJ2-5, with 11 bases matching TRBD2. V shed 6 bases, J shed 5 bases, and the junction held 17 bases outside the gene matches. Germline V gene data show CDR1 as DFQATT and CDR2 as SNEGSKA (reference sequence). CDR3 length equals 17 residues. CDR3 amino acids: CSAPPWSPLAGVETQYF. Here the CDR3 DNA reads TGCAGTGCCCCACCGTGGTCCCCACTAGCGGGAGTGGAGACCCAGTACTTC.

This clonotype has ten or more counts. The rearrangement links TRBV5-5 to TRBJ1-1; D gene unclear. The germline gives CDR1 SGHKS, CDR2 YYEKEE (reference sequence). The CDR3 runs to 15 residues. The V end lost 0 bases, the J end lost 0 bases, and 9 bases lay between the germline ends. CDR3 bases: TGTGCCAGCAGCTTGGAAGTTTGGGTGAACACTGAAGCTTTCTTT. Residues: CASSLEVWVNTEAFF.

The chain combines TRBV20-1 with TRBJ2-5, with 11 bases identical to TRBD2. Germline lookup yields CDR1 DFQATT and CDR2 SNEGSKA (reference sequence). The CDR3 contains 15 residues. V lost 6 bases and J lost 9; bases outside the gene matches: 15. The CDR3 DNA sequence: TGCAGTGCCCAACTTCCGACTAGCGGGGCGGGGGCCCAGTACTTC. It translates to CSAQLPTSGAGAQYF.

There are many counts of this clonotype. V is TRBV30 and J is TRBJ2-1; D might be TRBD2 (5 bases). The CDR3 contains 17 residues. Trimming shortened V by 2 bases and J by 6 bases, and 23 bases separated the two germline ends. Germline loops: CDR1 GTSNPN, CDR2 SVGIG (reference sequence). The CDR3 region is CAWSLGGRRTRGNEQFF. CDR3 coding DNA: TGTGCCTGGAGTCTGGGTGGTAGACGCACTAGAGGCAATGAGCAGTTCTTC.